The next 2 T cell receptor beta chains were all read from a single sample in a study of blood T cell repertoires in COVID-19. Profiling relied on immunoSEQ multiplex PCR, and the TCRdb table lists in-frame clones only, not all of them. The data show hundreds of thousands of clones, 90% seen once. Material for sequencing was PBMCs or T cells enriched from blood (not recorded which). Receptors originate from a woman under 30 with acute COVID-19.

The J gene is TRBJ1-5, the V gene TRBV4-2; D is ambiguous. The CDR3 covers 16 residues. CDR1 is LGHNA, CDR2 YNFKEQ, per germline. V shed 4 bases and J shed 0 bases, with 13 bases lying between them. This CDR3 reads CASSPVGGDSNQPQHF. The CDR3 DNA sequence: TGTGCCAGCAGCCCTGTCGGCGGAGATAGCAATCAGCCCCAGCATTTT.

The chain has TRBV9 and TRBJ2-1; D gene unclear. The germline V and J ends were trimmed by 1 base and 16 bases, with 18 bases remaining between them. The length of the CDR3 is 13 residues. Germline V gene data show CDR1 as SGDLS and CDR2 as YYNGEE. Here the CDR3 DNA reads TGTGCCAGCAGCGTAAGGCCAGACGAAGGAGAATTCTTC. Its protein product is CASSVRPDEGEFF.